This T cell receptor beta chain was retrieved from a study of Graves' ophthalmopathy and Graves' hyperthyroidism (dated by TCRdb to 2016 to 2018). Regarding the study in general: Peripheral blood was collected at initial diagnosis, prior to any treatment. In six hyperthyroidism patients, the T-cell repertoire of thyroid tissue was compared with the T-cell repertoire of blood. The study used TCR beta repertoire signatures to distinguish Graves' ophthalmopathy from Graves' hyperthyroidism and to predict progression to ophthalmopathy. In total, some 130 blood samples were TCR-sequenced: fewer than 50 ophthalmopathy, some 72 hyperthyroidism and 17 hyperthyroidism-to-ophthalmopathy patients. Once sampling was done, hyperthyroidism patients were given methimazole at a starting dose of 30 mg daily, while ophthalmopathy patients were given high-dose intravenous methylprednisolone. An independent validation cohort comprised 18 hyperthyroidism patients and over 15 patients who later progressed from hyperthyroidism to ophthalmopathy. To explore V-J signatures that separate ophthalmopathy from hyperthyroidism, a discovery set of about 96 patients was enrolled, consisting of 40 to 45 with ophthalmopathy and roughly 60 with stable hyperthyroidism. For training and testing, the roughly 93 patients in the discovery cohort were randomly divided in a 7:3 ratio.

This clonotype was picked up many times. Its antigen is currently not known. The record has no base qualities; no much larger clone is one base away. V and J lose 3 bases and 2 bases, and a span of 19 bases separates them. Its CDR3 holds 16 amino acids, cysteine through phenylalanine. Just CDR3 DNA is preserved here, 48 bases in frame from base 1. CDR1 and CDR2 are read off the germline V gene (reference sequence) as DFQATT and SNEGSKA. Hyperthyroidism was defined as stable when no progression to ophthalmopathy occurred within 18 months of follow-up. Hyperthyroidism patients were newly diagnosed, with disease duration under 2 months, and aged 18 to 65 years. Patients with other autoimmune diseases, uncontrolled infections, pregnancy or lactation were excluded. Clinical symptoms, serum thyroxine, TRAb, thyroid ultrasound and orbital computed tomography were used for diagnosis. Ficoll-Paque density gradient centrifugation was used to isolate PBMCs from around 10 ml of fresh peripheral blood. Trizol reagent was used to extract the total RNA, and its quality was then checked on an Agilent 2100 Bioanalyzer.

TCR beta CDR3 regions were amplified from RNA transcripts for repertoire sequencing. HTBI primers and the Qiagen OneStep RT-PCR kit were used in a first-round RT-PCR, which was followed by a second-round multiplex PCR, size selection and purification. The libraries underwent paired-end sequencing with 100 bp reads on an Illumina HiSeq2000. The source study handled its data this way. Reads were processed with SOAPnuke, discarding reads with adapters, uncalled bases, mean Phred below 15, or no exact constant-primer or identifier match. High-quality paired reads were merged with COPE v1.2.5. Each unique nucleotide sequence was defined as a clonotype, and clonotypes were aligned to IMGT TRB V, D and J references with MiTCR v1.1. Only V-J combinations with frequency above 0.0001 were analysed, covering around 99% of repertoires. For each V-J combination, a TCR clonal expansion and chaos score was defined as the ratio of F50 clonal expansion to chaos observed in the TCRdist matrix. Features were reduced by Welch's t-statistics and random forest to over 10 V-J combinations, which fed a naive Bayes classifier. The similarity between thyroid and blood repertoires was quantified using the Morisita-Horn index. Starting from the raw public reads, TCRdb applied fastp trimming at Q25, assembled clones with MiXCR and retained in-frame beta chains. Rows are unified per CDR3 protein, each entry keeping the most common DNA and genes. In this record, the V and J calls reflect TCRdb's handling and not the investigators' own analysis. The sample contains a few hundred thousand distinct CDR3 sequences, approximately 15% of them found a single time. Approximately 7% of the sample comes from the top ten.

General findings and caveats noted by the study authors: Sample size was not predetermined statistically, and investigators were not blinded to group allocation. The 13-signature model separated ophthalmopathy from stable hyperthyroidism with 85% to 90% sensitivity and almost 84% specificity in cross-validation, and 80%/75% in the test set. Most expanded thyroid clonotypes with frequency above 0.001 were also detected in blood, suggesting blood repertoires may reflect the thyroid immune response. In validation, the model predicted ophthalmopathy progression with about 71% sensitivity and about 73% specificity; some twelve predicted patients were CT-confirmed with GO in a median of about 6.1 months.

Sequenced material: peripheral blood. The chain is made from TRBV20-1 and TRBJ1-2; TRBD1 is a possible D gene, resting on 5 matching bases. This clonotype originated in a woman younger than 30 with stable Graves' hyperthyroidism. Donor details come from another sample of the same person, matched by shared clones. The sequence in DNA is TGCAGTGCTAGCAGTAGCTGGGGCGGAGGGAACTATGGCTACACCTTC. Translated, it gives CSASSSWGGGNYGYTF.